Listed below are T cell receptor beta chains from one sample, sequenced in a study of T cells after posttransplantation cyclophosphamide. Only in-frame clones appear in the TCRdb table, and some are missing; sequencing was by immunoSEQ multiplex PCR. The table includes 1,500 to 2,000 clones, 94% detected once. The sequencing input was naive CD8+ T cells sorted from PBMCs. The receptors shown here come from a woman aged 60-75 years in good health, CMV-negative, and a related stem cell transplant donor. Both conserved end residues are part of each CDR3. The order of the fields is J gene, D gene, clone size, V gene, CDR3 protein, CDR3 DNA. D genes are given only for firm matches. For some rows the clone size is stated as once, few or many, or as a class when expanded; others skip it.

j_gene: TRBJ2-7; d_gene: -; abundance: -; v_gene: TRBV5-6; CDR3aa: CASSAGRILYEQYF; CDR3nt: TGTGCCAGCAGCGCGGGACGGATCCTCTACGAGCAGTACTTC
j_gene: TRBJ1-5; d_gene: TRBD1; abundance: -; v_gene: TRBV29-1; CDR3aa: CSAPQGARNQPQHF; CDR3nt: TGCAGCGCCCCACAGGGGGCAAGGAATCAGCCCCAGCATTTT
j_gene: TRBJ2-7; d_gene: TRBD1; abundance: -; v_gene: TRBV4-2; CDR3aa: CASSQVGTVAYEQYF; CDR3nt: TGTGCCAGCAGCCAAGTGGGGACAGTTGCCTACGAGCAGTACTTC
j_gene: TRBJ2-7; d_gene: -; abundance: -; v_gene: TRBV19; CDR3aa: CASSSSIGYEQYF; CDR3nt: TGTGCCAGTAGTTCTAGCATCGGTTACGAGCAGTACTTC
j_gene: TRBJ2-1; d_gene: TRBD1; abundance: -; v_gene: TRBV29-1; CDR3aa: CSLLTGGYEQFF; CDR3nt: TGCAGCTTGCTGACAGGGGGTTATGAGCAGTTCTTC
j_gene: TRBJ2-7; d_gene: -; abundance: -; v_gene: TRBV27; CDR3aa: CASSWDSNVYEQYF; CDR3nt: TGTGCCAGCAGTTGGGACTCAAACGTATACGAGCAGTACTTC
j_gene: TRBJ2-3; d_gene: -; abundance: -; v_gene: TRBV9; CDR3aa: CASSDQKDSLVYTQYF; CDR3nt: TGTGCCAGCAGCGATCAAAAGGACAGTTTGGTCTATACGCAGTATTTT
j_gene: TRBJ2-7; d_gene: TRBD1; abundance: -; v_gene: TRBV6-5; CDR3aa: CASSYSIGQAVYEQYF; CDR3nt: TGTGCCAGCAGTTACTCGATAGGACAGGCCGTCTACGAGCAGTACTTC
j_gene: TRBJ2-3; d_gene: TRBD2; abundance: -; v_gene: TRBV5-6; CDR3aa: CASSLSEAGVTDTQYF; CDR3nt: TGTGCCAGCAGCTTGAGTGAAGCGGGAGTTACAGATACGCAGTATTTT
j_gene: TRBJ1-2; d_gene: TRBD1; abundance: -; v_gene: TRBV5-4; CDR3aa: CASSLAGQGFNYGYTF; CDR3nt: TGTGCCAGCAGCTTGGCGGGACAGGGGTTCAACTATGGCTACACCTTC
j_gene: TRBJ2-7; d_gene: TRBD2; abundance: once; v_gene: TRBV10-2; CDR3aa: CASLGLAGGRYEQYF; CDR3nt: TGCGCCAGCCTAGGACTAGCGGGGGGCCGGTACGAGCAGTACTTC
j_gene: TRBJ2-1; d_gene: TRBD2; abundance: -; v_gene: TRBV10-2; CDR3aa: CASRLAIDEQFF; CDR3nt: TGCGCCAGCCGACTAGCTATCGATGAGCAGTTCTTC
j_gene: TRBJ2-1; d_gene: TRBD2; abundance: -; v_gene: TRBV10-2; CDR3aa: CASSEGLRGAVNEQFF; CDR3nt: TGCGCCAGCAGTGAGGGTCTGCGGGGGGCTGTCAATGAGCAGTTCTTC
j_gene: TRBJ2-5; d_gene: -; abundance: once; v_gene: TRBV9; CDR3aa: CASSASPGFAETQYF; CDR3nt: TGTGCCAGCAGCGCCTCTCCAGGGTTTGCAGAGACCCAGTACTTC
j_gene: TRBJ2-7; d_gene: -; abundance: -; v_gene: TRBV5-1; CDR3aa: CASSLDGEGSYEQYF; CDR3nt: TGCGCCAGCAGCTTGGATGGAGAAGGTTCCTACGAGCAGTACTTC